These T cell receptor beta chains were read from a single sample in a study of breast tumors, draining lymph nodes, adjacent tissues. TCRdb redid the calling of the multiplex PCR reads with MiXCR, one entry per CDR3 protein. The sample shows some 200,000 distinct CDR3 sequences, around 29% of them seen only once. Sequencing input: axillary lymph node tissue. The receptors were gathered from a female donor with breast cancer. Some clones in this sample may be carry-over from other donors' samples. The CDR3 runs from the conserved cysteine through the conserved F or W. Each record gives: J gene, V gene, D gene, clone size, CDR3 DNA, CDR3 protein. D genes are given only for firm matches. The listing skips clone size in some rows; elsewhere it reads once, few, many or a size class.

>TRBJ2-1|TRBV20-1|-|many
TGCAGTGCTAGATCCCTTCCCGAGCAGTTCTTC
CSARSLPEQFF
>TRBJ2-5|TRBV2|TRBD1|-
TGTGCCAGCAGGGGGACAGGGATCCAAGAGACCCAGTACTTC
CASRGTGIQETQYF
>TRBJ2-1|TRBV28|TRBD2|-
TGTGCCAGCAGACTAGCGGGATACAATGAGCAGTTCTTC
CASRLAGYNEQFF
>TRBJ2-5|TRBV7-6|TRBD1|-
TGTGCCAGCAGCCCTAGACAGGGGGCAAGGAAGACCCAGTACTTC
CASSPRQGARKTQYF
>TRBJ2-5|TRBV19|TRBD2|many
TGTGCCAGTAGTATATTTGGACTAGAAGGTCCTGAGACCCAGTACTTC
CASSIFGLEGPETQYF
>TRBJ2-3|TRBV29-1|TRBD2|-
TGCAGCGTTGATAGCGGGGGGGCAGATACGCAGTATTTT
CSVDSGGADTQYF
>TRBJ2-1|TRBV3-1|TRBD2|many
TGTGCCAGCAGCCCTAGCGGGGGTGGTGAGCAGTTCTTC
CASSPSGGGEQFF
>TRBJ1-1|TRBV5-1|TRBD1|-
TGCGCCAGCAGCTCCGACAGGGGGCATTGGTCGAACACTGAAGCTTTCTTT
CASSSDRGHWSNTEAFF
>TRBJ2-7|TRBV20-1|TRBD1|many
TGCAGTGCTAGTGGACAGGGGGGCTACGAGCAGTACTTC
CSASGQGGYEQYF
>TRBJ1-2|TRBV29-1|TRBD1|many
TGCAGCGTTGAAGTGGCAGGGGGCTACTATGGCTACACCTTC
CSVEVAGGYYGYTF
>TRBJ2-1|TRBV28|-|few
TGTGCCAGCAGTGTCGGGCCCCGTAACCATGAGCAGTTCTTC
CASSVGPRNHEQFF
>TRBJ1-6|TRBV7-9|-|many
TGTGCCAGCAGCCGCGGGGATAAGTCACCCCTCCACTTT
CASSRGDKSPLHF
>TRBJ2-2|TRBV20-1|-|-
TGCAGTGCTAGTAAGGGGGTCGGGGAGCTGTTTTTT
CSASKGVGELFF
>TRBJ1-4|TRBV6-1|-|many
TGTGCCAGCATTCAGGCCCCCCCGGCAACTAATGAAAAACTGTTTTTT
CASIQAPPATNEKLFF
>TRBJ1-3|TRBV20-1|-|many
TGCAGTGCTAGAGGGAGTCCGGGAAACACCATATATTTT
CSARGSPGNTIYF
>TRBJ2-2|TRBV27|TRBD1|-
TGTGCCAGCAGTGGGGACAGGGGGCGTATAAACACCGGGGAGCTGTTTTTT
CASSGDRGRINTGELFF
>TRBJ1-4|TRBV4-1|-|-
TGCGCCAGCAGCCAAGGAGCACCAACTAATGGAAGACTGTTTTTT
CASSQGAPTNGRLFF
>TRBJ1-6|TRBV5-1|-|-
TGCGCCAGCAGCAATAGCGGGAGGGCCCTCCACTTT
CASSNSGRALHF
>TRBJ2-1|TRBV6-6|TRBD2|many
TGTGCCAGCAGCTTTCAACTAGCGGAATATTTCAATGAGCAGTTCTTC
CASSFQLAEYFNEQFF
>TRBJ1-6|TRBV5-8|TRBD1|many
TGTGCCAGCAGCTCCGGGACAGGAGATTCACCCCTCCACTTT
CASSSGTGDSPLHF
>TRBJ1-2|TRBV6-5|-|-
TGTGCCAGCAGCGCTACAGGGCTCTATGGCTACACCTTC
CASSATGLYGYTF
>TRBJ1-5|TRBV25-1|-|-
-
CACSARSPPGNQPQHF
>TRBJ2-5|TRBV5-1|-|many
TGCGCCAGCAGCCCCATTTCGGTTCTAGGAGCCCAGTACTTC
CASSPISVLGAQYF